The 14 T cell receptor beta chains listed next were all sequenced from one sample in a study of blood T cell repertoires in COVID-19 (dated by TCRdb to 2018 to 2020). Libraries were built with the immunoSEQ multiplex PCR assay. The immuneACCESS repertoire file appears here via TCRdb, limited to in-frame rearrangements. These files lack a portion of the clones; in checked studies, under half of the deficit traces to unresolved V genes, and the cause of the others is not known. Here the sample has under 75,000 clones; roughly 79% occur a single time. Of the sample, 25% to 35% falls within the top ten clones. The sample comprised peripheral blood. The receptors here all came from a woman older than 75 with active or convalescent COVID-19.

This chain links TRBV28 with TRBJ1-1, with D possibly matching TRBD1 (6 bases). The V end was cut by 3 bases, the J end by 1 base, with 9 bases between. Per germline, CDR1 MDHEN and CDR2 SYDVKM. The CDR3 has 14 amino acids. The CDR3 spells CASSFNRANTEAFF. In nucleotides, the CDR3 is TGTGCCAGCAGTTTTAACAGGGCGAACACTGAAGCTTTCTTT.

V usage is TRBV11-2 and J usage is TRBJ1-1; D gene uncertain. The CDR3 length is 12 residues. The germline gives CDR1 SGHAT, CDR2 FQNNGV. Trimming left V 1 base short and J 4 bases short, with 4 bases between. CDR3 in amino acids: CASSLGATEAFF. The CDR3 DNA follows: TGTGCCAGCAGCTTAGGGGCCACTGAAGCTTTCTTT.

CDR3 protein: CASRIKRGGIGELFF. DNA for the CDR3: TGTGCCAGCAGGATAAAGCGGGGGGGCATCGGGGAGCTGTTTTTT. The chain carries TRBV2 and TRBJ2-2; 10 bases are a match to TRBD2. Germline trimming cut 6 bases from V and 7 bases from J; bases unmatched to any gene: 8. Per the germline V gene, CDR1 is SNHLY and CDR2 is FYNNEI. This CDR3 is 15 amino acids long.

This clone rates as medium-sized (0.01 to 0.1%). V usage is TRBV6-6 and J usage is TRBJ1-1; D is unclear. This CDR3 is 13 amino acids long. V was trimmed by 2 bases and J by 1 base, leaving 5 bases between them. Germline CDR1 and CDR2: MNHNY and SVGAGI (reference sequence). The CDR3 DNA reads TGTGCCAGCAGTTACGGCAGGAACACTGAAGCTTTCTTT. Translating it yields CASSYGRNTEAFF.

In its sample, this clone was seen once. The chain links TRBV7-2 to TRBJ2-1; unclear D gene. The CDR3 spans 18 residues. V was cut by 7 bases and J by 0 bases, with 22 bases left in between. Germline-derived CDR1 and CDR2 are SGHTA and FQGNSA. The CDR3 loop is CASTLLPGLSSSYNEQFF. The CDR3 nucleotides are TGTGCCAGCACCCTGCTACCTGGGCTCTCAAGCTCCTACAATGAGCAGTTCTTC.

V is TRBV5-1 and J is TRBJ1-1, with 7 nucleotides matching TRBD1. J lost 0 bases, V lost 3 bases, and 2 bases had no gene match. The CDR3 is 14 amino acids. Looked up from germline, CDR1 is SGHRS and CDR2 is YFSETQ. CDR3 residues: CASSSDRLNTEAFF. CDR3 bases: TGCGCCAGCAGCTCGGACAGGCTGAACACTGAAGCTTTCTTT.

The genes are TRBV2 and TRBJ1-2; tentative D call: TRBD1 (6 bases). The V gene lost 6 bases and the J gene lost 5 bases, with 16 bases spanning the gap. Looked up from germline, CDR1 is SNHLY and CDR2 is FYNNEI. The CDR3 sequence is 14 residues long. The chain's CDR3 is CASSPDSLRYGYTF. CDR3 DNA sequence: TGTGCCAGCAGCCCGGACAGTCTTAGGTATGGCTACACCTTC. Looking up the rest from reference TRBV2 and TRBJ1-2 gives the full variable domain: EPEVTQTPSHQVTQMGQEVILRCVPISNHLYFYWYRQILGQKVEFLVSFYNNEISEKSEIFDDQFSVERPDGSNFTLKIRSTKLEDSAMYFCASSPDSLRYGYTFGSGTRLTVV.

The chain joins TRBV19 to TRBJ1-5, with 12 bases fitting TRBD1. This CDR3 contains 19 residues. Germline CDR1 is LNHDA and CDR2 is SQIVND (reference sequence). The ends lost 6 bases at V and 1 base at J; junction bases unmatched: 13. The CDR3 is CASRRTGTGGFMSNQPQHF. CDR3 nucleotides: TGTGCCAGTAGACGGACCGGGACAGGGGGCTTTATGAGCAATCAGCCCCAGCATTTT.

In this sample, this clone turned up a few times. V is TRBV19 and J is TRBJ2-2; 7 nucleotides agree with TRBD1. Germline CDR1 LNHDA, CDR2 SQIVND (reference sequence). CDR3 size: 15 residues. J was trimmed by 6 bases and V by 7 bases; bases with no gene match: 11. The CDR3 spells CASKVGDRKSGELFF. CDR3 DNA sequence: TGTGCCAGTAAGGTAGGGGACAGAAAATCCGGGGAGCTGTTTTTT.

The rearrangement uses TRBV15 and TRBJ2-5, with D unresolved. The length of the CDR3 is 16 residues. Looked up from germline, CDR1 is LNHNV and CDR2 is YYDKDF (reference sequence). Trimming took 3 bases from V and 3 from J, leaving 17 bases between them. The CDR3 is CATSSFPGVPKETQYF. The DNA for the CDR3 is TGTGCCACCAGCAGTTTTCCCGGAGTACCCAAAGAGACCCAGTACTTC. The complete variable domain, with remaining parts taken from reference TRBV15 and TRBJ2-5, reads DAMVIQNPRYQVTQFGKPVTLSCSQTLNHNVMYWYQQKSSQAPKLLFHYYDKDFNNEADTPDNFQSRRPNTSFCFLDIRSPGLGDTAMYLCATSSFPGVPKETQYFGPGTRLLVL.

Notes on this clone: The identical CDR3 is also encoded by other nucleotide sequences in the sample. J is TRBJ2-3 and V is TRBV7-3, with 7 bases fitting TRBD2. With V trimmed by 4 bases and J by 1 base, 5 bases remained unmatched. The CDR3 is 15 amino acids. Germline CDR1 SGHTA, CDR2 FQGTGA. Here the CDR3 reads CASSSRGVGTDTQYF. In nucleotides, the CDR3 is TGTGCCAGCAGCTCTCGGGGGGTGGGCACAGATACGCAGTATTTT.

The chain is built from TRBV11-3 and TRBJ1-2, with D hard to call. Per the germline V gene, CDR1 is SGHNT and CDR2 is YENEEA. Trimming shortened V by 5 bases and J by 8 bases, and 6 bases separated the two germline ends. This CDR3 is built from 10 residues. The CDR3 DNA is TGTGCCAGCAGCCCGCGGGGCTACACCTTC. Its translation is CASSPRGYTF.

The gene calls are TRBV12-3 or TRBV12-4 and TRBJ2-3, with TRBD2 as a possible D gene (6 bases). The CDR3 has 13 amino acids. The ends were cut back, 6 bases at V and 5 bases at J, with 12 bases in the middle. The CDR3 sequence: CASRTLAVDTQYF. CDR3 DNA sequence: TGTGCCAGCAGAACACTAGCCGTAGATACGCAGTATTTT.

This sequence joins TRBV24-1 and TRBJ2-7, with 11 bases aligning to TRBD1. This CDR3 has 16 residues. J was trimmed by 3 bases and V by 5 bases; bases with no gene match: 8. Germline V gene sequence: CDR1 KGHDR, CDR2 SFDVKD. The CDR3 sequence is CATSALGGQGDYEQYF. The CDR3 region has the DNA TGTGCCACCAGTGCCCTCGGGGGACAGGGGGACTACGAGCAGTACTTC.